This T cell receptor (beta chain) was identified in a study of T cells expressing NK-cell markers. Following a re-call of the 5' RACE reads, TCRdb has one entry per CDR3 protein and lacks DNA. In all, the sample yields 400,000 or so distinct CDR3 sequences. This receptor was taken from a woman aged 45-65 years in good health. Sequenced input: blood T cells: a sorted CD56 or NKG2C T cell subset, CD4+ or CD8+ T cells, or bulk PBMC T cells (not recorded which).

The CDR3 loop is CASSELLVKNIQYF. The rearrangement joins TRBV2 to TRBJ2-4. Germline assignment: CDR1 SNHLY and CDR2 FYNNEI. The length of the CDR3 is 14 residues.